This T cell receptor (beta chain) was captured in a study of CD8+ T cells in alopecia areata. It was cDNA, reverse transcribed from extracted RNA, that served as the sequencing template. Sequenced by immunoSEQ multiplex PCR; TCRdb stores in-frame clones only, minus some. The sample shows about 140,000 clones, roughly 60% of them seen only once. Sorted populations comprised CD4+ and CD8+ T cells obtained from PBMCs. The V end was cut by 5 bases, the J end by 5 bases, with 6 bases between. Germline-derived CDR1 and CDR2 are SQVTM and ANQGSEA. The CDR3 covers 11 residues. Study results and limitations: Clonality was higher in lesional than normal scalp, especially in alopecia totalis/universalis. Scalp sequencing captures resident alphabeta T cells of normal skin too.

This clone has a handful of counts. Its target is unknown. The receptor was derived from a human donor in good health. Sequencing was carried out using CD8+ T cells sorted from blood. This chain joins TRBV29-1 and TRBJ2-2; D unclear. The CDR3 region has the DNA TGCAGCGTTAGGGTTACCGGGGAGCTGTTTTTT. Translating gives CSVRVTGELFF.